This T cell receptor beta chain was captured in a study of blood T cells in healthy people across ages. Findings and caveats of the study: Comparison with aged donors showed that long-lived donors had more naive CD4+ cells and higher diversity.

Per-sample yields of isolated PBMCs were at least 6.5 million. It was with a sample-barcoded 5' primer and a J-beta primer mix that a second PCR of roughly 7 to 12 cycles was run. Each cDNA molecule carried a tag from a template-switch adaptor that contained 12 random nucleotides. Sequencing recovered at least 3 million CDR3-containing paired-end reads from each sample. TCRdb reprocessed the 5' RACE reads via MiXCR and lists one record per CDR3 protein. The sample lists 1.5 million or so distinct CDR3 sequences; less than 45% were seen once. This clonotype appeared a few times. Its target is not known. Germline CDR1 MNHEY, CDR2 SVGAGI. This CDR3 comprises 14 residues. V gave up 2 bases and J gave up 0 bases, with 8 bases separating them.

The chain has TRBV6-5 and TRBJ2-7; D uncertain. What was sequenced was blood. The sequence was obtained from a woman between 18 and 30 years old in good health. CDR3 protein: CASSYGDGSYEQYF. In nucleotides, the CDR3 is TGTGCCAGCAGTTACGGCGACGGCTCCTACGAGCAGTACTTC.